Following are 17 T cell receptor beta chains from one sample sequenced in a study of blood T cell repertoires in COVID-19. The assay was immunoSEQ multiplex PCR, and TCRdb's table has in-frame clones only and misses some. The sample consists of roughly 230,000 clones, about 80% of them appearing once. Sequenced sample: peripheral blood. The receptors here all came from a woman aged 50 to 60 with acute or convalescent COVID-19.

Comment on this clone: The sample holds other DNA sequences that translate to the same CDR3. The rearrangement uses TRBV3-1 (or the pseudogene TRBV3-2) and TRBJ1-5; TRBD1 matches 9 bases. The V segment lost 1 base and the J segment 6 bases; nucleotides outside the gene matches: 1. Germline V gives CDR1 LGHDT, CDR2 YNNKEL (reference sequence). The CDR3 length is 14 residues. CDR3 DNA sequence: TGTGCCAGCAGCCAAGTGACAGGGGGTCAGCCCCAGCATTTT. Translating it yields CASSQVTGGQPQHF.

V and J are TRBV5-5 and TRBJ2-7, with D maybe TRBD1 (6 bases). This CDR3 has 16 residues. Deletions cut 4 bases from V and 5 bases from J, with 22 bases between. Germline V CDR1 and CDR2: SGHKS, YYEKEE (reference sequence). Here the CDR3 reads CASSIYKPGVIDEQYF. The CDR3 DNA reads TGTGCCAGCAGCATATATAAACCAGGGGTTATCGACGAGCAGTACTTC.

The chain has TRBV6-6 and TRBJ2-1, with 10 bases that match TRBD2. Germline V gene lookup returns CDR1 MNHNY and CDR2 SVGAGI (reference sequence). This CDR3 contains 14 residues. After removal of 5 bases from V and 5 bases from J, the junction contained 3 bases not matched to a gene. Here the CDR3 reads CASSTGLADNEQFF. CDR3 coding DNA: TGTGCCAGCAGTACTGGACTAGCGGACAATGAGCAGTTCTTC.

The V gene is TRBV28, the J gene TRBJ1-4; D uncertain. The CDR3 contains 14 residues. Germline CDR1 MDHEN, CDR2 SYDVKM. V dropped 4 bases and J dropped 4 bases, with 10 bases sitting between them. CDR3 nucleotides: TGTGCCAGCAGTTCCCCATCGAGTAATGAAAAACTGTTTTTT. As protein: CASSSPSSNEKLFF.

V and J are TRBV19 and TRBJ1-1; D ambiguous. The V end lost 5 bases, the J end lost 5 bases, and 9 bases lay between the germline ends. Germline V gene data show CDR1 as LNHDA and CDR2 as SQIVND (reference sequence). The CDR3 length is 12 residues. The CDR3 DNA follows: TGTGCCAGTAGTTACGGGGATACTGAAGCTTTCTTT. This sequence encodes CASSYGDTEAFF.

The V gene is TRBV2, the J gene TRBJ2-7; 12 positions match TRBD1. The CDR3 sequence is 14 residues long. Germline lookup yields CDR1 SNHLY and CDR2 FYNNEI. V dropped 3 bases and J dropped 6; count of bases not matched to a gene: 3. The CDR3 spells CASSEGDRGLEQYF. As DNA, the CDR3 is TGTGCCAGCAGTGAGGGGGACAGGGGGCTCGAGCAGTACTTC.

The chain carries TRBV4-2 and TRBJ1-2, with D unresolved. The CDR3 contains 14 residues. The germline V gene has CDR1 LGHNA and CDR2 YNFKEQ. With 0 bases removed from V and 4 bases from J, the gap between germline ends came to 9 bases. The CDR3 sequence: CASSQDLLTYGYTF. In DNA form, the CDR3 reads TGTGCCAGCAGCCAAGATTTACTAACCTATGGCTACACCTTC.

This clone has a single count. The chain is built from TRBV27 and TRBJ2-7; TRBD2 matches 8 bases. Trimming took 7 bases from V and 3 from J; bases not matched to a gene: 8. The germline V gene encodes CDR1 MNHEY and CDR2 SMNVEV (reference sequence). The CDR3 consists of 14 residues. In nucleotides, the CDR3 is TGTGCCAGCACCATTAGCGGGAAATTCTACGAGCAGTACTTC. Its protein product is CASTISGKFYEQYF.

This chain joins TRBV7-9 and TRBJ1-2; D call uncertain. V lost 5 bases, J lost 7 bases, and 11 bases lay in between. The CDR3 sequence is 12 residues long. The germline gives CDR1 SEHNR, CDR2 FQNEAQ (reference sequence). CDR3 sequence: CASSAGFTGYTF. The CDR3 bases are TGTGCCAGCAGCGCGGGATTTACTGGCTACACCTTC.

V gene TRBV28 combines with J gene TRBJ2-3; weak D call: TRBD1 (6 bases). Trimming shortened V by 3 bases and J by 0 bases, and 13 bases separated the two germline ends. The germline V gene encodes CDR1 MDHEN and CDR2 SYDVKM. The CDR3 is 16 residues long. Here the CDR3 DNA reads TGTGCCAGCAGTTTGTCTGGGGGCGAGAGCACAGATACGCAGTATTTT. Amino acid sequence: CASSLSGGESTDTQYF.

The chain is built from TRBV7-8 and TRBJ1-1; no firm D call. The V gene lost 2 bases and the J gene lost 1 base, with 8 bases spanning the gap. The CDR3 loop spans 14 amino acids. From germline, CDR1 is SGHVS and CDR2 FQNEAQ. The CDR3 DNA sequence: TGTGCCAGCAGCTTAAGTGAGGGGAACACTGAAGCTTTCTTT. Translated: CASSLSEGNTEAFF. Complete variable domain (other parts from reference TRBV7-8 and TRBJ1-1): GAGVSQSPRYKVAKRGQDVALRCDPISGHVSLFWYQQALGQGPEFLTYFQNEAQLDKSGLPSDRFFAERPEGSVSTLKIQRTQQEDSAVYLCASSLSEGNTEAFFGQGTRLTVV.

The J gene is TRBJ1-1, the V gene TRBV9, with 8 positions matching TRBD1. Germline V lookup: CDR1 SGDLS, CDR2 YYNGEE. V gave up 4 bases and J gave up 5 bases; unmatched junction bases: 7. This CDR3 region has 14 residues. The CDR3 DNA reads TGTGCCAGCAGCCCCGGACAGGGTTGGACTGAAGCTTTCTTT. This encodes CASSPGQGWTEAFF.

A single count supports this clone. The chain links TRBV6-2 or TRBV6-3 to TRBJ1-1; unclear D gene. CDR3 length: 11 residues. V dropped 2 bases and J dropped 10 bases, with 8 bases sitting between them. The germline V gene has CDR1 MNHEY and CDR2 SVGEGT. Written as DNA, the CDR3 is TGTGCCAGCAGTTACCCCACATCAGCTTTCTTT. Protein product: CASSYPTSAFF.

A single count supports this clone. The gene calls are TRBV20-1 and TRBJ1-1; the D is unclear. CDR3 length: 11 residues. Germline loops: CDR1 DFQATT, CDR2 SNEGSKA (reference sequence). Trimming removed 5 bases at V and 0 bases at J, with 4 bases between. The CDR3 DNA reads as TGCAGTGCTCAAATGAACACTGAAGCTTTCTTT. Its translation: CSAQMNTEAFF.

The V gene is TRBV2, the J gene TRBJ1-3; D remains ambiguous. Per the germline V gene, CDR1 is SNHLY and CDR2 is FYNNEI. The length of the CDR3 is 16 residues. Trimming removed 6 bases from V and 4 bases from J, with 19 bases in between. The CDR3 protein is CASRNALLTGGNTIYF. Written as DNA, the CDR3 is TGTGCCAGCAGAAACGCCCTACTAACGGGGGGAAACACCATATATTTT.

Written as DNA, the CDR3 is TGTGCCAGCAGGCGGGACCGACACAATGAGCAGTTCTTC. Translating it yields CASRRDRHNEQFF. V and J are TRBV28 and TRBJ2-1, with D maybe TRBD2 (6 bases). Germline CDR1 MDHEN, CDR2 SYDVKM. The CDR3 has 13 residues. Trimming took off 6 bases at V and 5 bases at J, with 11 bases between the two ends.

The chain has TRBV5-5 and TRBJ1-1, with D unresolved. Trimming removed 5 bases from V and 2 bases from J, with 7 bases in between. The germline CDR1 and CDR2 sequences are SGHKS and YYEKEE (reference sequence). This CDR3 region has 12 residues. CDR3 loop: CASRSRNTEAFF. The CDR3 DNA sequence: TGTGCCAGCAGGTCGCGAAACACTGAAGCTTTCTTT.